Included here is one T cell receptor beta chain sequence, with context. The CDR3 has 18 amino acids. Trimming left V 0 bases short and J 2 bases short, with 20 bases between. The data are from a study of OX40 agonist ivuxolimab in advanced cancers. Turning to the study itself: The treatment was a fully human IgG2 OX40 agonist, ivuxolimab.

Clones were read by immunoSEQ multiplex PCR, and TCRdb kept only the in-frame ones, dropping some. The sample lists roughly 25,000 clones, roughly 80% occurring once. The sequence was obtained from an adult with an advanced solid tumor such as melanoma, head and neck, liver or kidney cancer. Here the sequenced sample was CD4+ or CD8+ T cells sorted from blood, taken in a trial of the OX40 agonist ivuxolimab. This chain uses TRBV23-1 with TRBJ2-7; D not certain. TRBV23-1 is an ORF, and what it does is uncertain. The CDR3 bases are TGCGCCAGCAGTCAATCGGTGCTGAGGATAGGCCTTACCTACGAGCAGTACTTC. The encoded protein is CASSQSVLRIGLTYEQYF.